The 4 T cell receptor beta chains reported below all come from one sample, sequenced in a study of T cells in Graves' hyperthyroidism and ophthalmopathy. Amplification of TCR beta CDR3 regions used RNA as the template. The HTBI primer set was used in a first-round RT-PCR of the TCR CDR3. TCRdb independently ran MiXCR on the multiplex PCR reads; one entry per CDR3 protein. The data contain hundreds of thousands of distinct CDR3 sequences, about 24% of them singletons. The specimen was blood. Receptors originate from a woman in her thirties or forties with Graves' ophthalmopathy.

This clonotype was observed at least ten times. The J gene is TRBJ1-2, the V gene TRBV3-1; perhaps TRBD1 as D (5 bases). Looked up from germline, CDR1 is LGHDT and CDR2 is YNNKEL (reference sequence). This CDR3 comprises 17 residues. Trimming took off 0 bases at V and 4 bases at J, with 18 bases between the two ends. CDR3 sequence: CASSQDRTPSFLYGYTF. In nucleotides, the CDR3 is TGTGCCAGCAGCCAAGATAGGACACCCTCCTTCCTCTATGGCTACACCTTC.

The chain has TRBV6-5 and TRBJ1-2; D is unresolved. Germline V gene lookup returns CDR1 MNHEY and CDR2 SVGAGI. The CDR3 is made up of 12 amino acids. Between the trimmed V and J ends, which lost 3 bases and 8 bases, there was a span of 10 bases. The DNA of the CDR3 is TGTGCCAGCAGTTATGGAGAAGAAGGCTACACCTTC. It is translated as CASSYGEEGYTF.

In this sample, this clonotype turned up many times. The chain carries TRBV20-1 and TRBJ2-5, with D unresolved. This CDR3 is 13 amino acids long. CDR1 and CDR2 (germline): DFQATT, SNEGSKA (reference sequence). Trimming left V 1 base short and J 5 bases short, with 11 bases between. For the CDR3, the DNA is TGCAGTGCTAGAGTCCTAGGGTGGGAGACCCAGTACTTC. Translating it yields CSARVLGWETQYF.

This clonotype was observed at least ten times. CDR3 nucleotide sequence: TGTGCCAGCACCAAAGCGGGAGGCCCCTACGAGCAGTACTTC. Protein sequence: CASTKAGGPYEQYF. The chain employs TRBV12-3 or TRBV12-4 and TRBJ2-7, with 9 nucleotides matching TRBD2. V was pared by 7 bases and J by 2 bases, with 6 bases of the junction left unmatched. The CDR3 runs to 14 residues.